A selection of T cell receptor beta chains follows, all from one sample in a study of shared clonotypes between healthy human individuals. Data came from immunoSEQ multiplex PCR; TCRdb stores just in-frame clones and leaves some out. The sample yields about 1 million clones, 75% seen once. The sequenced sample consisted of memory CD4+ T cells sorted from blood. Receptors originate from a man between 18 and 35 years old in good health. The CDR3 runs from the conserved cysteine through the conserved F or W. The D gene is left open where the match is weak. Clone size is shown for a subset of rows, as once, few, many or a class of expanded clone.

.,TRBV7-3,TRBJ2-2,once,TGTGCCAGCAGATCCGGGGGGCGAGACACCGGGGAGCTGTTTTTT,CASRSGGRDTGELFF
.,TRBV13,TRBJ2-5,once,TGTGCCAGCAGCCCACGAACGGGGAGGGGGGAGACCCAGTACTTC,CASSPRTGRGETQYF
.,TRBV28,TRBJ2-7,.,TGTGCCAGCAGTTTTGGGTCATTGGGCTCCTACGAGCAGTACTTC,CASSFGSLGSYEQYF
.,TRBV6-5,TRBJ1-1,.,TGTGCCAGCAGTTACGATGGGACCACTGAAGCTTTCTTT,CASSYDGTTEAFF
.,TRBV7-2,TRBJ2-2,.,TGTGCCAGCAGCTTTGTCGGCGGGGAGCTGTTTTTT,CASSFVGGELFF
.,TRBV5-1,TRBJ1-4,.,TGCGCCAGCACCCTCGGGGGCGCACGGGGTGAAAAACTGTTTTTT,CASTLGGARGEKLFF
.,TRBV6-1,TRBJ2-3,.,TGTGCCAGCAGCAAGGGAAGAAGCACAGATACGCAGTATTTT,CASSKGRSTDTQYF
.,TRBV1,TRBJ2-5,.,TGCACCAATCTCAGGGGACGTCAAGAGACCCAGTACTTC,CTNLRGRQETQYF
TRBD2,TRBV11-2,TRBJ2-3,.,TGTGCCAGCAGCTCTCTTTCTAGCGGATACACAGATACGCAGTATTTT,CASSSLSSGYTDTQYF
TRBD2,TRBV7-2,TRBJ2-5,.,TGTGCCAGCAGCTTAGGTAGCGGGGGGTCAGAGACCCAGTACTTC,CASSLGSGGSETQYF
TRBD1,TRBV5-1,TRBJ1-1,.,TGCGCCAGCAGCTTGGGACTCGGGACAGGGGGCACTGAAGCTTTCTTT,CASSLGLGTGGTEAFF